The 26 T cell receptor beta chains listed next were all sequenced from one sample in a study of post-analysis software for immune sequencing data. Study outcomes and limitations: Included in a set of about 5 TRBV segments more frequent in patients than controls were TRBV5-6, TRBV5-1 and TRBV20-1.

TCR beta libraries were prepared from cDNA with unique molecular identifiers. TCRdb independently ran MiXCR on the PCR reads; one entry per CDR3 protein. The sample yields 450,000 to 700,000 distinct CDR3 sequences, roughly 40% seen once. No antigen is known for these receptors. The sequencing sample was made of blood. Every receptor here comes from a girl aged 5-17 years with multiple sclerosis.

There are a few counts of this clonotype. The CDR3 here is CSVEDLASKNIQYF. DNA for the CDR3: TGCAGCGTTGAAGATCTGGCCTCCAAAAACATTCAGTACTTC. This chain uses TRBV29-1 with TRBJ2-4; D is ambiguous. Germline V gene data show CDR1 as SQVTM and CDR2 as ANQGSEA. Trimming left V 0 bases short and J 2 bases short, with 8 bases between. This CDR3 is 14 amino acids long.

With regard to this clonotype: The junction departs from germline at one end; a sequencing error may be responsible. V is TRBV11-2 and J is TRBJ1-6, with unresolved D. CDR1 and CDR2 (germline): SGHAT, FQNNGV. The CDR3 totals 15 residues. CDR3 DNA: TGTGCCAGCAGCTTAGATCCCGGGGTCAATTCACCCCGCCACTTT. It specifies CASSLDPGVNSPRHF. Drawing the rest from reference TRBV11-2 and TRBJ1-6, the complete variable domain is EAGVAQSPRYKIIEKRQSVAFWCNPISGHATLYWYQQILGQGPKLLIQFQNNGVVDDSQLPKDRFSAERLKGVDSTLKIQPAKLEDSAVYLCASSLDPGVNSPRHFGNGTRLTVT.

The V gene is TRBV11-2, the J gene TRBJ2-7, with TRBD2 matching 12 bases. CDR1 is SGHAT, CDR2 FQNNGV, per germline. The CDR3 length is 16 residues. The ends lost 1 base at V and 6 bases at J; junction bases unmatched: 7. The CDR3: CASSLAPLAGGGEQYF. CDR3 DNA sequence: TGTGCCAGCAGCTTAGCCCCACTAGCGGGAGGCGGCGAGCAGTACTTC.

CDR3 loop: CSARANNQPQHF. In nucleotides, the CDR3 is TGCAGTGCTAGGGCGAACAATCAGCCCCAGCATTTT. This rearrangement joins TRBV20-1 to TRBJ1-5, with no clear D. The V gene's germline CDR1 is DFQATT and CDR2 SNEGSKA (reference sequence). Trimming removed 3 bases at V and 3 bases at J, with 6 bases between. The CDR3 has 12 residues.

J is TRBJ1-2 and V is TRBV13; a weak D match, TRBD1 (6 bases). Trimming pared 8 bases from V and 11 bases from J, leaving 12 bases between. The V gene's germline CDR1 is PRHDT and CDR2 FYEKMQ (reference sequence). The length of the CDR3 is 10 residues. The CDR3 nucleotides are TGTGCCAGCCGGGGGCCCCGGTACACCTTC. Translated: CASRGPRYTF.

This clonotype was seen more than once but under ten times. V gene TRBV3-1 combines with J gene TRBJ2-3; either TRBD1 or TRBD2 may supply D (5 bases each). V lost 5 bases and J 5 bases, leaving 17 bases between the germline ends. The CDR3 loop spans 15 amino acids. Germline CDR1 LGHDT, CDR2 YNNKEL (reference sequence). In nucleotides, the CDR3 is TGTGCCAGCAGCAGACGGGGCCTTTTGGAAGATACGCAGTATTTT. Residues: CASSRRGLLEDTQYF.

This clonotype occurred a few times. This chain links TRBV12-3 or TRBV12-4 with TRBJ2-1; TRBD2 aligns across 7 bases. This CDR3 is 15 amino acids long. Germline trimming cut 3 bases from V and 6 bases from J; bases unmatched to any gene: 8. The CDR3 region has the DNA TGTGCCAGCAGTTTGGGCGGGAGCACCCCCAATGAGCAGTTCTTC. Protein product: CASSLGGSTPNEQFF.

The V call is TRBV10-3, the J call TRBJ1-1; D perhaps matches TRBD1 (5 bases). This CDR3 is built from 12 residues. The V and J ends lost 10 bases and 2 bases respectively, with 11 bases between them. CDR1 ENHRY and CDR2 SYGVKD come from the germline V gene. DNA of the CDR3: TGTGCCAGCCAGGGCCTAAACACTGAAGCTTTCTTT. Translating it yields CASQGLNTEAFF.

In its sample, this clonotype was seen a few times. An end of the junction does not agree with germline; a read error may underlie this. V is TRBV29-1 and J is TRBJ2-1; weak D call: TRBD2 (5 bases). Germline CDR1 and CDR2: SQVTM and ANQGSEA. The CDR3 spans 12 residues. The CDR3 region is CSDGDGFGEQFF. DNA of the CDR3: TGTAGCGACGGAGACGGTTTTGGGGAGCAGTTCTTC.

This clonotype was recorded only once. CDR3 in amino acids: CASSEAFEQFF. CDR3 DNA: TGTGCCAGCAGTGAAGCTTTTGAGCAGTTCTTC. The gene calls are TRBV2 and TRBJ2-1; no clear D. Trimming left V 0 bases short and J 9 bases short, with 3 bases between. Germline values: CDR1 SNHLY, CDR2 FYNNEI. There are 11 residues in the CDR3.

The V call is TRBV20-1, the J call TRBJ2-7, with 12 nucleotides matching TRBD2. With V trimmed by 0 bases and J by 2 bases, 2 bases remained unmatched. The CDR3 has 15 amino acids. The germline CDR1 and CDR2 sequences are DFQATT and SNEGSKA (reference sequence). The CDR3 loop is CSARDTSGRTYEQYF. The CDR3 nucleotides read TGCAGTGCTAGAGATACTAGCGGGAGGACCTACGAGCAGTACTTC.

This sequence joins TRBV30 and TRBJ2-7; D remains unclear. Germline V gives CDR1 GTSNPN, CDR2 SVGIG (reference sequence). The CDR3 length is 13 residues. The germline V and J ends were trimmed by 1 base and 5 bases, with 12 bases remaining between them. The CDR3 spells CAWSGEAFDEQYF. The CDR3 DNA reads TGTGCCTGGAGTGGTGAGGCTTTCGACGAGCAGTACTTC.

This clonotype was detected a few times. V gene TRBV11-2 combines with J gene TRBJ2-5; D not certain. The germline V gene encodes CDR1 SGHAT and CDR2 FQNNGV. The CDR3 length is 12 residues. Trimming removed 6 bases at V and 10 bases at J, with 15 bases between. The CDR3 sequence is CASSHLILLQYF. The CDR3 region has the DNA TGTGCCAGCAGTCATCTCATTCTGCTCCAGTACTTC.

The chain employs TRBV6-6 and TRBJ2-3; the match to TRBD1 covers 10 bases. The CDR3 loop spans 16 amino acids. Germline V gene sequence: CDR1 MNHNY, CDR2 SVGAGI (reference sequence). V was pared by 5 bases and J by 3 bases, with 8 bases of the junction left unmatched. The CDR3 loop is CASSLRDRGITDTQYF. The CDR3 bases are TGTGCCAGCAGTCTTCGGGACAGGGGTATAACAGATACGCAGTATTTT.

This chain joins TRBV20-1 and TRBJ2-7; 9 positions match TRBD2. Germline V CDR1 and CDR2: DFQATT, SNEGSKA (reference sequence). This CDR3 spans 17 amino acids. The junction had 9 bases not matched to a gene; V was cut back by 0 bases and J by 0 bases. Here the CDR3 DNA reads TGCAGTGCTAGAGACTCTGGGAGACTAGCGGCCTCCTACGAGCAGTACTTC. This encodes CSARDSGRLAASYEQYF.

The chain employs TRBV20-1 and TRBJ1-1, with 8 bases lining up with TRBD1. Germline V gene lookup returns CDR1 DFQATT and CDR2 SNEGSKA (reference sequence). Germline trimming cut 6 bases from V and 1 base from J; bases unmatched to any gene: 7. The CDR3 spans 14 residues. The CDR3 bases are TGCAGTGCAACCCAGGGGGCGGGGAACACTGAAGCTTTCTTT. Protein sequence: CSATQGAGNTEAFF.

This rearrangement joins TRBV9 to TRBJ2-1; D is uncertain. Germline loops: CDR1 SGDLS, CDR2 YYNGEE. V was cut by 0 bases and J by 2 bases, with 12 bases left in between. The CDR3 totals 16 residues. CDR3 sequence reads: CASSVGNTFPYNEQFF. The CDR3, as DNA: TGTGCCAGCAGCGTAGGCAACACCTTTCCCTACAATGAGCAGTTCTTC.

This clonotype was seen repeatedly, ten times or more. The chain has TRBV20-1 and TRBJ2-5; perhaps TRBD1 as D (6 bases). CDR1 is DFQATT, CDR2 SNEGSKA, per germline (reference sequence). The ends were cut back, 1 base at V and 5 bases at J, with 8 bases in the middle. This CDR3 comprises 12 residues. CDR3 in amino acids: CSARVGAETQYF. The CDR3 DNA reads TGCAGTGCTAGAGTGGGGGCGGAGACCCAGTACTTC.

This chain links TRBV4-2 with TRBJ2-1; perhaps TRBD2 as D (5 bases). The J call could be wrong; TRBJ2-7 is a better fit for the DNA end. CDR1 LGHNA and CDR2 YNFKEQ come from the germline V gene. The CDR3 runs to 16 residues. This chain's CDR3 is CASSQVELDAYNEQYF. CDR3 sequence (DNA): TGTGCCAGCAGCCAAGTGGAACTAGATGCCTACAATGAGCAGTACTTC.

V gene TRBV7-8 combines with J gene TRBJ2-2; the match to TRBD1 covers 8 bases. Germline V gene sequence: CDR1 SGHVS, CDR2 FQNEAQ. The ends lost 6 bases at V and 5 bases at J; junction bases unmatched: 8. CDR3 length: 15 residues. CDR3 coding DNA: TGTGCCAGCAGGCACCGGACAGGGAGAACCGGGGAGCTGTTTTTT. It codes for CASRHRTGRTGELFF.

V usage is TRBV2 and J usage is TRBJ2-7; D unresolved. The J call may be wrong; the DNA end is better matched by TRBJ2-5. Germline assignment: CDR1 SNHLY and CDR2 FYNNEI. CDR3 length equals 13 residues. The DNA for the CDR3 is TGTGCCAGCACGAAGGTAGAACAAGAGACCCAGTACTTC. As protein: CASTKVEQETQYF.

This clonotype was seen a handful of times. The chain employs TRBV7-9 and TRBJ2-7; 8 bases map to TRBD1. The CDR3 contains 14 residues. Trimming removed 2 bases from V and 5 bases from J; junction bases left unmatched: 5. The germline gives CDR1 SEHNR, CDR2 FQNEAQ (reference sequence). The CDR3 nucleotides are TGTGCCAGCAGCTTACAGGGGGCCAGCGACGAGCAGTACTTC. Protein sequence: CASSLQGASDEQYF.

The J gene is TRBJ2-7, the V gene TRBV7-2; D ambiguous. The ends were cut back, 5 bases at V and 0 bases at J, with 17 bases in the middle. CDR3 size: 16 residues. Germline values: CDR1 SGHTA, CDR2 FQGNSA. The CDR3 region has the DNA TGTGCCAGCAGCCAACTCTCCGGACCAATCTCCTACGAGCAGTACTTC. Protein sequence: CASSQLSGPISYEQYF. Filled out from reference TRBV7-2 and TRBJ2-7, the complete variable domain reads GAGVSQSPSNKVTEKGKDVELRCDPISGHTALYWYRQSLGQGLEFLIYFQGNSAPDKSGLPSDRFSAERTGGSVSTLTIQRTQQEDSAVYLCASSQLSGPISYEQYFGPGTRLTVT.

The CDR3: CSAAQGPSQETQYF. Written as DNA, the CDR3 is TGCAGTGCAGCACAGGGGCCATCCCAAGAGACCCAGTACTTC. The chain recombines TRBV20-1 with TRBJ2-5; 7 bases are shared with TRBD1. CDR1 is DFQATT and CDR2 is SNEGSKA in the germline V gene (reference sequence). This CDR3 spans 14 amino acids. J lost 1 base, V lost 6 bases, and 8 bases had no gene match.

This clonotype turned up a few times. The junction departs from germline at one end; a sequencing error may be responsible. The rearrangement links TRBV5-5 to TRBJ2-5; D possibly corresponds to TRBD1 (6 bases). The CDR3 is made up of 11 amino acids. Germline loops: CDR1 SGHKS, CDR2 YYEKEE (reference sequence). CDR3 residues: CANSLRGTQYF. For the CDR3, the DNA is TGTGCCAACAGCCTCAGGGGGACCCAGTACTTC.

The chain is built from TRBV29-1 and TRBJ2-7; D remains ambiguous. The germline V gene has CDR1 SQVTM and CDR2 ANQGSEA. The CDR3 is made up of 12 amino acids. Trimming removed 4 bases at V and 2 bases at J, with 9 bases between. Written as DNA, the CDR3 is TGCAGCGTTGGGAACAGAGCCTACGAGCAGTACTTC. It codes for CSVGNRAYEQYF.